Listed below are T cell receptor beta chains from one sample, sequenced in a study of blood T cell repertoires in COVID-19. Using immunoSEQ multiplex PCR, the repertoire was profiled, and TCRdb retains in-frame clones only, with some absent. The data show more than 300,000 clones, with 91% seen just once and around 0.86% held by the top ten. The sample comprised PBMCs or T cells enriched from blood (not recorded which). The receptors were gathered from a woman in her thirties or forties who had been exposed to COVID-19. CDR3s include the opening cysteine and the closing phenylalanine or tryptophan. A D gene is named only where the DNA matches it firmly. Size is stated for part of the rows, as once, few or many counts, or as a class when the clone is expanded.

V gene	clone size	D gene	J gene	CDR3 protein	CDR3 DNA
TRBV5-6	NA	NA	TRBJ2-3	CASSLATDGPQYF	TGTGCCAGCAGCTTGGCAACAGACGGCCCGCAGTATTTT
TRBV5-4	NA	NA	TRBJ2-1	CASSREFNEQFF	TGTGCCAGCAGCCGGGAGTTTAATGAGCAGTTCTTC
TRBV30	NA	TRBD2	TRBJ2-3	CAWSPKLAGPDTQYF	TGTGCCTGGAGTCCCAAGCTAGCGGGACCAGATACGCAGTATTTT
TRBV27	NA	NA	TRBJ1-1	CASSRGVGNTEAFF	TGTGCCAGCAGTCGCGGGGTCGGGAACACTGAAGCTTTCTTT
TRBV19	NA	NA	TRBJ1-5	CASENGGWNQPQHF	TGTGCCAGTGAGAATGGGGGGTGGAATCAGCCCCAGCATTTT
TRBV29-1	NA	NA	TRBJ2-2	CSVGSAGSTGELFF	TGCAGCGTCGGATCTGCAGGGTCCACCGGGGAGCTGTTTTTT
TRBV10-3	once	TRBD2	TRBJ2-5	CAISGGLAGGETQYF	TGTGCCATCAGTGGGGGACTAGCAGGAGGAGAGACCCAGTACTTC
TRBV14	NA	NA	TRBJ1-2	CASSQEGTPIPYGYTF	TGTGCCAGCAGCCAAGAAGGGACACCGATTCCCTATGGCTACACCTTC
TRBV19	NA	NA	TRBJ2-7	CASSMVNRNYEQYF	TGTGCCAGTAGTATGGTTAACAGAAACTACGAGCAGTACTTC
TRBV13	once	NA	TRBJ2-1	CASSSKGNEQFF	TGTGCCAGCAGCTCTAAGGGGAATGAGCAGTTCTTC
TRBV5-1	NA	TRBD2	TRBJ2-5	CASSRSGGASETQYF	TGCGCCAGCAGCCGAAGCGGGGGTGCTAGTGAGACCCAGTACTTC
TRBV7-8	NA	NA	TRBJ1-4	CASSLSRLNEKLFF	TGTGCCAGCAGCTTGTCCAGGCTTAATGAAAAACTGTTTTTT
TRBV30	NA	TRBD2	TRBJ2-3	CAWSAGTSPGSDTQYF	TGTGCCTGGAGCGCCGGGACTAGCCCGGGGTCGGATACGCAGTATTTT
TRBV20-1	NA	NA	TRBJ1-3	CSASLDSSGNTIYF	TGCAGTGCTAGTCTCGACAGCTCTGGAAACACCATATATTTT
TRBV5-1	NA	NA	TRBJ1-1	CASSPVVNMNTEAFF	TGCGCCAGCAGCCCAGTGGTAAACATGAACACTGAAGCTTTCTTT
TRBV6-2/TRBV6-3	few	TRBD1	TRBJ1-1	CASSYRGLMNTEAFF	TGTGCCAGCAGTTACAGGGGGCTAATGAACACTGAAGCTTTCTTT
TRBV10-1	NA	NA	TRBJ1-6	CASSESARNSPLHF	TGCGCCAGCAGTGAGTCGGCCAGGAATTCACCCCTCCACTTT
TRBV4-3	NA	NA	TRBJ2-5	CASSWADRETQYF	TGCGCCAGCAGCTGGGCAGACCGGGAGACCCAGTACTTC
TRBV7-9	NA	NA	TRBJ1-1	CASSSLLAVSEAFF	TGTGCCAGCAGCTCCCTCCTAGCGGTTAGTGAAGCTTTCTTT
TRBV24-1	NA	NA	TRBJ1-5	CATSDSQQGQGNQPQHF	TGTGCCACCAGTGACTCCCAACAGGGCCAGGGCAATCAGCCCCAGCATTTT
TRBV5-6	NA	NA	TRBJ1-1	CASTLDRGNTEAFF	TGTGCCAGCACCCTGGACCGGGGGAACACTGAAGCTTTCTTT
TRBV4-1	NA	NA	TRBJ1-2	CASSPNPDRNFYGYTF	TGCGCCAGCAGCCCAAACCCAGACAGAAACTTCTATGGCTACACCTTC
TRBV5-6	NA	TRBD1	TRBJ1-5	CASSLGTGGQPQHF	TGTGCCAGCAGCTTGGGGACAGGGGGTCAGCCCCAGCATTTT
TRBV7-6	NA	TRBD2	TRBJ2-1	CASCRTGLDNNEQFF	TGTGCCAGCTGCAGGACGGGACTAGACAACAATGAGCAGTTCTTC
TRBV7-3	few	TRBD2	TRBJ2-1	CASSSSGRPTNEQFF	TGTGCCAGCAGCTCCAGCGGGAGGCCCACCAATGAGCAGTTCTTC
TRBV5-1	NA	NA	TRBJ1-1	CASSSQSDSATHEAFF	TGCGCCAGCAGCTCACAGTCCGACAGCGCAACCCATGAAGCTTTCTTT
TRBV5-4	NA	TRBD1	TRBJ1-2	CASSRTGTVAYGYTF	TGTGCCAGCAGCAGGACCGGGACAGTAGCATATGGCTACACCTTC
TRBV5-1	once	NA	TRBJ2-1	CASSLAPVNEQFF	TGCGCCAGCAGCTTGGCCCCGGTCAATGAGCAGTTCTTC
TRBV7-9	NA	TRBD1	TRBJ2-1	CASRASGAGGNEQFF	TGTGCCAGCAGAGCCTCCGGGGCAGGGGGCAATGAGCAGTTCTTC
TRBV29-1	few	TRBD1	TRBJ1-2	CSVHDRGRYTF	TGCAGCGTCCATGACAGGGGGCGGTACACCTTC
TRBV6-5	NA	TRBD1	TRBJ2-2	CASSWTGVGELFF	TGTGCCAGCAGTTGGACAGGGGTCGGGGAGCTGTTTTTT
TRBV3-1/TRBV3-2	NA	TRBD1	TRBJ1-5	CASSEPTGMGPQHF	TGTGCCAGCAGCGAACCGACAGGGATGGGACCCCAGCATTTT
TRBV6-5	NA	NA	TRBJ1-3	CASSSTSSGNTIYF	TGTGCCAGCAGTTCCACGAGCTCTGGAAACACCATATATTTT
TRBV5-6	NA	TRBD1	TRBJ2-3	CASSLEQGTDTQYF	TGTGCCAGCAGCTTGGAACAGGGGACAGATACGCAGTATTTT
TRBV6-5	NA	TRBD1	TRBJ2-7	CATGTGGRYEQYF	TGTGCCACCGGGACAGGGGGCAGGTACGAGCAGTACTTC
TRBV5-1	once	NA	TRBJ1-1	CASSLKGPGVLNTEAFF	TGCGCCAGCAGCTTGAAAGGCCCAGGGGTCCTGAACACTGAAGCTTTCTTT